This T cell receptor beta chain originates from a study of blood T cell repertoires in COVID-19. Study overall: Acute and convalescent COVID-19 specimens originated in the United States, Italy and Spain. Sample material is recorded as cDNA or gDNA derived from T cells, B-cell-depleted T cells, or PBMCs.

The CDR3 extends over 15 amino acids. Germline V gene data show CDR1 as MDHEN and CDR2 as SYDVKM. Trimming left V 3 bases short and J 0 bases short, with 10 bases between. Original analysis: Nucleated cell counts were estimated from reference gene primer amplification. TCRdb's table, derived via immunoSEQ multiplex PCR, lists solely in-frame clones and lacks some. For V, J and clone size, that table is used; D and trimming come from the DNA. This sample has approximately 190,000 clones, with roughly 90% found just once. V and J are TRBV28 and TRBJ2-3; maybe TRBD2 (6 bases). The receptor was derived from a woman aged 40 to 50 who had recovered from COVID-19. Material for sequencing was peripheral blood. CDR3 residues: CASSFGGTSTDTQYF. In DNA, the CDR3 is TGTGCCAGCAGTTTTGGGGGGACCAGCACAGATACGCAGTATTTT.